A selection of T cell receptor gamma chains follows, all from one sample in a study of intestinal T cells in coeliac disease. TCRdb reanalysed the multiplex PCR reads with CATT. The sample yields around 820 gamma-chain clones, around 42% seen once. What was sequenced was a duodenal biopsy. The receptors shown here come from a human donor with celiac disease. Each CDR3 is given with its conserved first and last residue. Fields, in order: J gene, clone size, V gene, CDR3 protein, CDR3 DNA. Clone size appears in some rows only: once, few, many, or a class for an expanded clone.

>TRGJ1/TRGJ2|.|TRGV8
CATQGYKKLF
TGTGCCACTCAAGGGTATAAGAAACTCTTT
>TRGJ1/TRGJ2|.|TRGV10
CAAWGGFSNKKLF
TGTGCTGCGTGGGGGGGGTTCTCAAATAAGAAACTCTTT
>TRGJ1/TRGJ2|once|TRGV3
CATGTWGHYYKKLF
TGTGCCACCGGGACGTGGGGCCACTATTATAAGAAACTCTTT
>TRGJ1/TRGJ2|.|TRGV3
CATWDRSRELF
TGTGCCACCTGGGACAGGTCTAGGGAACTCTTT
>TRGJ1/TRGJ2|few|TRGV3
CATWDRPEKLF
TGTGCCACCTGGGACAGGCCTGAGAAACTCTTT
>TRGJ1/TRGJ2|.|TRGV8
CATWLPTQSLNKKLF
TGTGCCACCTGGCTACCGACCCAGTCCCTCAATAAGAAACTCTTT
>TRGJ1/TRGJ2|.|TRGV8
CATRGPFGKLF
TGTGCCACCAGGGGCCCCTTCGGGAAACTCTTT
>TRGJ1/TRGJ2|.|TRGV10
CAAWDSPLVSYYKKLF
TGTGCTGCGTGGGATTCACCGCTTGTAAGTTATTATAAGAAACTCTTT
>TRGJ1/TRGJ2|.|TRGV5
CAHYYKKLF
TGTGCACATTATTATAAGAAACTCTTT
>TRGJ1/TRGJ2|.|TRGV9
CALWEVLEAFYYKKLF
TGTGCCTTGTGGGAGGTGCTGGAAGCGTTTTATTATAAGAAACTCTTT
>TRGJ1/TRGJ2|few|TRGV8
CATWQPNYYKKLF
TGTGCCACCTGGCAGCCAAATTATTATAAGAAACTCTTT
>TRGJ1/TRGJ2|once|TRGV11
CTTVPAGGRKLF
.
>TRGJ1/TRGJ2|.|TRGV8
CAPGVDYYKKLF
TGCGCACCTGGGGTGGATTATTATAAGAAACTCTTT
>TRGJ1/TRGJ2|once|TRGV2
CATWDGPTFLKLF
TGTGCCACCTGGGACGGCCCCACCTTTCTTAAACTCTTT
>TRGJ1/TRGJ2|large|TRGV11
CACWIRLYYKKLF
TGTGCCTGCTGGATTAGGCTTTATTATAAGAAACTCTTT
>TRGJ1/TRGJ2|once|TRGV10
CAAWDLVSKKLF
TGTGCTGCGTGGGATTTAGTTAGTAAGAAACTCTTT
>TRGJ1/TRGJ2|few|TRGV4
CATWDGRLPSKKLF
TGTGCCACCTGGGATGGGCGCCTCCCCTCGAAGAAACTCTTT
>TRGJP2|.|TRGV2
CATWDAIGSDWIKTF
TGTGCTACCTGGGACGCGATCGGTAGTGATTGGATCAAGACGTTT
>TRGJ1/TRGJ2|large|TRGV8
CATWDRPLKKKLF
TGTGCCACCTGGGATAGGCCCCTAAAGAAGAAACTCTTT
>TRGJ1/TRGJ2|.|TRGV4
CATWDAYYKKLF
TGTGCCACCTGGGATGCTTATTATAAGAAACTCTTT
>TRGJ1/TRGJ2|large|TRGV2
CATWDGPRYKKLF
TGTGCCACCTGGGACGGGCCTAGGTATAAGAAACTCTTT
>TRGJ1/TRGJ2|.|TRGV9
CACGRLEKLF
TGTGCCTGTGGGAGGTTGGAGAAACTCTTT
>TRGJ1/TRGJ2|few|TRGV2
CATWDGVPLFYKKLF
TGTGCCACCTGGGACGGGGTCCCCTTATTTTATAAGAAACTCTTT
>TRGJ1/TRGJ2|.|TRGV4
CATWDCTPLGETNYYKKLF
TGTGCCACCTGGGATTGCACTCCTTTAGGGGAGACGAATTATTATAAGAAACTCTTT
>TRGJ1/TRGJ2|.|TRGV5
CATWDGRVSDYKKLF
TGTGCCACCTGGGACGGCAGGGTAAGCGACTATAAGAAACTCTTT
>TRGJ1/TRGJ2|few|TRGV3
CATWDSPKKLF
TGTGCCACCTGGGACAGTCCTAAGAAACTCTTT
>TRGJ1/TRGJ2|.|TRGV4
CATWDGPLKLF
TGTGCCACCTGGGATGGGCCGCTGAAACTCTTT
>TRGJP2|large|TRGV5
CATWDTKRPSSDWIKTF
TGTGCCACCTGGGACACCAAGAGGCCTAGTAGTGATTGGATCAAGACGTTT
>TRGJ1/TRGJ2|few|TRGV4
CAPGKYKKLF
TGTGCACCTGGGAAATATAAGAAACTCTTT
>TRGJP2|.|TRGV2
CADLDSPVGWDWIKTF
TGTGCCGACCTGGACAGTCCCGTTGGTTGGGATTGGATCAAGACGTTT
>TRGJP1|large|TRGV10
CAAWDQPPGWFKIF
TGTGCTGCGTGGGATCAACCCCCTGGTTGGTTCAAGATATTT
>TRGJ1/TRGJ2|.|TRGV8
CATWDSRYKKLF
TGTGCCACCTGGGATAGTCGGTATAAGAAACTCTTT
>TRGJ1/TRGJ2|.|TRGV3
CATGTVYYKKLF
TGTGCCACTGGGACAGTTTATTATAAGAAACTCTTT
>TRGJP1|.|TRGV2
CATWDVWAGWFKIF
TGTGCCACCTGGGACGTTTGGGCGGGTTGGTTCAAGATATTT
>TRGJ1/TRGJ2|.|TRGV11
CACWIRINYYKKLF
TGTGCCTGCTGGATTCGGATCAATTATTATAAGAAACTCTTT
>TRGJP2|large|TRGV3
CATCFRIKTF
TGTGCCACCTGTTTCCGGATCAAGACGTTT
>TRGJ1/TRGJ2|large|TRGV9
CALWEAPYVYYKKLF
TGTGCCTTGTGGGAGGCGCCCTACGTTTATTATAAGAAACTCTTT
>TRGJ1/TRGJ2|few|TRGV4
CATWSYKKLF
TGTGCCACCTGGTCATATAAGAAACTCTTT
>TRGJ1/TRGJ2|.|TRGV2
CAPGTGPYYKKLF
TGTGCACCTGGGACGGGCCCTTATTATAAGAAACTCTTT
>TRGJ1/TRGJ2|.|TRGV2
CATWDGPYYKKLF
TGTGCCACCTGGGACGGCCCTTATTATAAGAAACTCTTT
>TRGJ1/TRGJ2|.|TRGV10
CAAWDYSVSGKLF
TGTGCTGCGTGGGATTATTCGGTTTCGGGGAAACTCTTT
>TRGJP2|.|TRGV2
CATWLGSDWIKTF
TGTGCCACCTGGCTAGGTAGTGATTGGATCAAGACGTTT
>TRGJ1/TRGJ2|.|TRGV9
CALWGRNYKKLF
TGTGCCTTGTGGGGAAGGAATTATAAGAAACTCTTT
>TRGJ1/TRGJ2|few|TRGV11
CACWIRLCALDFIIYKKLF
TGTGCCTGCTGGATTAGGCTCTGCGCCTTGGATTTTATTATTTATAAGAAACTCTTT
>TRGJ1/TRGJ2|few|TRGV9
CALWEVKKLF
TGTGCCTTGTGGGAGGTCAAGAAACTCTTT
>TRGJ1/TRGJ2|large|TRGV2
CATWDGRRKLF
TGTGCCACCTGGGACGGGCGTAGGAAACTCTTT
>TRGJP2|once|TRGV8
CATWDRRMKWIGIKTF
TGTGCCACCTGGGATAGGAGGATGAAGTGGATTGGAATCAAGACGTTT
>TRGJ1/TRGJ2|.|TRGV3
CAHLEGGPNYYKKLF
TGTGCCCACCTGGAAGGGGGGCCGAATTATTATAAGAAACTCTTT
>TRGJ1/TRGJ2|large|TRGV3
CATWDRRLGRGYKKLF
TGTGCCACCTGGGACAGGCGGTTGGGGCGGGGGTATAAGAAACTCTTT
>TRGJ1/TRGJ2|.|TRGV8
CASLGKRKLF
TGTGCCAGCCTGGGCAAGAGGAAACTCTTT
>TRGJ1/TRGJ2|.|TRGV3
CATWDEAGGKLF
TGTGCCACCTGGGACGAGGCGGGGGGGAAACTCTTT
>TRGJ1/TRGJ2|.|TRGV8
CATWDIMGDYYKKLF
TGTGCCACCTGGGATATTATGGGGGATTATTATAAGAAACTCTTT
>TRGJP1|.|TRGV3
CATWDRPKLKIF
TGTGCCACCTGGGACAGGCCGAAGCTCAAGATATTT